The clone carrying this TCR beta chain has just a few counts. Its antigen is still unknown. Germline loops: CDR1 MNHEY, CDR2 SVGAGI. The CDR3 is 13 amino acids. V lost 8 bases, J lost 4 bases, and 11 bases lay in between. PCR primers comprised 60 Vbeta and 13 Jbeta primers. This table comes from immunoSEQ multiplex PCR, and its TCRdb copy is limited to in-frame clones, with some not included. The sample shows roughly 130,000 clones, around 66% of them seen only once. The source of the sample is a study of cytomegalovirus exposure and HLA in healthy donors. Regarding the study as a whole: The CMV antigen specificity of a few CMV-associated chains was confirmed through in vitro analysis.

Sequencing used PBMCs. V gene TRBV6-5 combines with J gene TRBJ1-4; TRBD1 might be the D (5 bases). The clonotype comes from a woman aged 60-70 years in good health and CMV-seronegative. The CDR3 is CASSRGLNEKLFF. CDR3 DNA sequence: TGTGCCAGCTCGCGGGGCCTTAATGAAAAACTGTTTTTT.